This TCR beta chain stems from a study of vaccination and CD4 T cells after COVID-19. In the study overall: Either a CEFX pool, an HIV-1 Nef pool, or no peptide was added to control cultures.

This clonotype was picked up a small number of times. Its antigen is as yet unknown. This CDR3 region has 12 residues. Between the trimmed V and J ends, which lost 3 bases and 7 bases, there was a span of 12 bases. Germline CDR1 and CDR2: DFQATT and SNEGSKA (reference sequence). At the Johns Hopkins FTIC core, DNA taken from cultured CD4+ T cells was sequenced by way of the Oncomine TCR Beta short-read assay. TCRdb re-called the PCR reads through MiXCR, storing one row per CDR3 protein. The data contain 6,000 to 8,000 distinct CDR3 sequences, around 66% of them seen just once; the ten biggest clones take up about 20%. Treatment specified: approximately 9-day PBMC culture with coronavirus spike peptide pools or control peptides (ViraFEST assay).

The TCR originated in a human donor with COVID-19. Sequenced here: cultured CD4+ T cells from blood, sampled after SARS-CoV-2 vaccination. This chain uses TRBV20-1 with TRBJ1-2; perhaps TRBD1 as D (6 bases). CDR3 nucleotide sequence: TGCAGTGCTAGGGCCAGGGGAGGTGGCTACACCTTC. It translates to CSARARGGGYTF.